The clone carrying this TCR beta chain was detected many times. Genomic DNA was the source, and TCR beta CDR3 was amplified from it by two-round multiplex PCR. The first round of PCR was done with primers that matched each TRBV and TRBJ gene. TCRdb passed the multiplex PCR reads through MiXCR, listing each CDR3 protein once. There are some 17,000 distinct CDR3 sequences in the sample; 29% occur only once, and approximately 33% lies in the top ten. This sample stems from a study of prognosis after radiotherapy for stage I lung cancer. Study summary: Patients were about a dozen men and a handful of women aged roughly 53 to 85, median 74.5 years.

The input for sequencing was PBMCs, taken before or after stereotactic body radiation therapy (not recorded which). The receptor was derived from a donor over 45 with non-small cell lung cancer.

The CDR3 is CASSRARNEKLFF. The CDR3 DNA sequence: TGTGCCAGCAGCAGAGCTCGGAATGAAAAACTGTTTTTT. This chain joins TRBV7-2 and TRBJ1-4; D is ambiguous. The ends were cut back, 5 bases at V and 5 bases at J, with 9 bases in the middle. The germline V gene has CDR1 SGHTA and CDR2 FQGNSA. The CDR3 is 13 amino acids.